This T cell receptor (beta chain) was observed in a study of beta chain features in type 1 diabetes. Study in general: Similarity in age, gender and cell yields was seen between patients and healthy donors. Findings of the study overall: Type 1 diabetes patients showed a moderate but significant shortening of TCRB CDR3s in all four CD4+ subsets. Sampled from patients, naive, central memory and Treg TCRB repertoires appeared more similar than those sampled from healthy donors.

The entirety of the isolated RNA underwent reverse transcription, so expressed TCRB transcripts were sequenced. Assay used: immunoSEQ multiplex PCR; TCRdb lists only in-frame clones, some missing. This table has 200,000 to 250,000 clones, about 70% appearing once. Per the germline V gene, CDR1 is MNHNS and CDR2 is SASEGT. The CDR3 covers 13 residues. As for this clone: No antigen is known for it.

This TCR derives from a man younger than 45 in good health. The V gene is TRBV6-1, the J gene TRBJ2-2; D is uncertain. Sequencing input: naive CD4+ T cells from blood. The CDR3 loop reads CTSRPVMTGELFF. Here the CDR3 DNA reads TGTACCTCTCGGCCGGTGATGACCGGGGAGCTGTTTTTT.